This TCR beta chain was sequenced during a study of control samples from healthy donors and cancer patients. Per the germline V gene, CDR1 is MDHEN and CDR2 is SYDVKM. The CDR3 runs 16 residues. The trim removed 5 bases at V and 2 bases at J, leaving 10 bases unmatched. Repertoires were generated with immunoSEQ multiplex PCR, while TCRdb's copy carries only in-frame clones and drops some. Counted here are roughly 30,000 clones, 65% to 80% occurring once; the ten biggest clones make up about 20%. The source material was PBMCs. This TCR derives from a man aged 60 to 75 with head and neck cancer. The chain couples TRBV28 to TRBJ2-7, with 9 nucleotides matching TRBD1. The CDR3 DNA reads as TGTGCCAGCAGTCCACCAGCGGGACAGGGCCCCTACGAGCAGTACTTC. This gives the protein CASSPPAGQGPYEQYF.